Below, 2 T cell receptor beta chains from the same sample are listed, as sequenced in a study of T cells in Graves' hyperthyroidism and ophthalmopathy. TCR beta CDR3 sequences were amplified from RNA transcripts. During a first-round RT-PCR of the TCR CDR3, the HTBI primer set was used. TCRdb fed the multiplex PCR reads into MiXCR, producing one record per CDR3 protein. The table includes about 96,000 distinct CDR3 sequences, roughly half detected once. Sequencing was performed on blood. These receptors originate from a woman in her forties with Graves' hyperthyroidism.

This chain joins TRBV29-1 and TRBJ1-3; 11 nucleotides align to TRBD1. Per the germline V gene, CDR1 is SQVTM and CDR2 is ANQGSEA. Losses at the gene ends were 7 bases for V and 6 bases for J; bases not matched to a gene: 11. The CDR3 runs 15 residues. The CDR3 here is CSAGQGATGLNTIYF. CDR3 sequence (DNA): TGCAGCGCCGGACAGGGGGCGACTGGCTTAAACACCATATATTTT.

This clonotype was seen repeatedly, ten times or more. The chain couples TRBV4-3 to TRBJ1-2, with TRBD1 identical over 7 bases. V trimming: 5 bases; J trimming: 7 bases; junction bases outside the gene matches: 7. The CDR3 is 13 amino acids. Germline values: CDR1 LGHNA, CDR2 YSLEER. The CDR3 is CASSYTGEGGYTF. In DNA, the CDR3 is TGCGCCAGCAGCTACACAGGGGAAGGTGGCTACACCTTC.